Following are 5 T cell receptor beta chains from one sample sequenced in a study of T cells in tumors after PD-1 blockade. TCRdb keeps only in-frame clones here, not all; method: immunoSEQ multiplex PCR. The sample lists 20,000 or so clones, roughly 80% seen once, with approximately 24% in the top ten. Specimen: PBMCs, collected after anti-PD-1 therapy. Receptor source: a human donor with advanced basal cell or squamous cell carcinoma (not recorded which).

This sequence joins TRBV10-3 and TRBJ1-6, with D hard to call. The V end was cut by 2 bases, the J end by 7 bases, with 9 bases between. This CDR3 spans 14 amino acids. Germline CDR1 and CDR2: ENHRY and SYGVKD. The CDR3 loop is CAISENSENSPLHF. In DNA form, the CDR3 reads TGTGCCATCAGTGAGAACTCGGAGAATTCACCCCTCCACTTT.

The genes are TRBV28 and TRBJ2-5, with 7 bases lining up with TRBD1. This CDR3 spans 16 amino acids. Germline V gives CDR1 MDHEN, CDR2 SYDVKM. V lost 1 base and J lost 7; bases outside the gene matches: 12. The CDR3, as DNA: TGTGCCAGCAGTTTATCCACCCGGACAGGATATTCGACCCAGTACTTC. This translates into CASSLSTRTGYSTQYF.

This chain joins TRBV7-8 and TRBJ2-1; 7 bases line up with TRBD2. V lost 1 base to trimming and J lost 3 bases; unmatched junction nucleotides: 6. This CDR3 contains 16 residues. Germline values: CDR1 SGHVS, CDR2 FQNEAQ. The CDR3 spells CASSLEEGGNYNEQFF. The DNA of the CDR3 is TGTGCCAGCAGCTTAGAAGAGGGAGGGAACTACAATGAGCAGTTCTTC. The whole variable domain, remainder taken from reference TRBV7-8 and TRBJ2-1, is GAGVSQSPRYKVAKRGQDVALRCDPISGHVSLFWYQQALGQGPEFLTYFQNEAQLDKSGLPSDRFFAERPEGSVSTLKIQRTQQEDSAVYLCASSLEEGGNYNEQFFGPGTRLTVL.

The V gene is TRBV9, the J gene TRBJ1-2; the match to TRBD1 covers 8 bases. V lost 2 bases, J lost 0 bases, and 9 bases stayed unmatched. The CDR3 has 17 amino acids. Germline V gives CDR1 SGDLS, CDR2 YYNGEE. The CDR3 coding sequence is TGTGCCAGCAGCGTCGACGGGACAGGATTAGCTAACTATGGCTACACCTTC. Its translation is CASSVDGTGLANYGYTF.

CDR3 sequence: CASSFRGNEQFF. Written as DNA, the CDR3 is TGTGCCAGCAGCTTCCGGGGGAATGAGCAGTTCTTC. The rearrangement joins TRBV28 to TRBJ2-1; tentative D call: TRBD2 (6 bases). Per germline, CDR1 MDHEN and CDR2 SYDVKM. Trimming stripped 6 bases from V and 7 bases from J, with 10 bases between. There are 12 residues in the CDR3.